This record looks at one TCR beta chain sequence and its context. The data originate from a study of blood T cell repertoires in COVID-19. Clones were read by immunoSEQ multiplex PCR, and TCRdb kept only the in-frame ones, dropping some. The table shows about 200,000 clones, with roughly 90% occurring only once. The sequenced sample consisted of PBMCs or T cells enriched from blood (not recorded which). The sequence came from a woman aged 18 to 35 who had recovered from COVID-19.

CDR3 amino acids: CASSTPRADTQYF. CDR3 in DNA: TGTGCCAGCAGCACCCCCAGGGCAGATACGCAGTATTTT. The chain carries TRBV7-2 and TRBJ2-3; tentative D call: TRBD1 (5 bases). Germline CDR1 SGHTA, CDR2 FQGNSA. Trimming pared 5 bases from V and 4 bases from J, leaving 10 bases between. CDR3 size: 13 residues.